These 23 T cell receptor beta chains originate from one sample sequenced in a study of beta chain features in type 1 diabetes. General study findings and limits: Shortening that was moderate but significant affected the TCRB CDR3s of Type 1 diabetes patients in all four CD4+ subsets.

These receptors are not linked to any known antigen. As every portion of the isolated RNA was reverse transcribed, the sequencing read expressed TCRB transcripts. Sequencing used immunoSEQ multiplex PCR; TCRdb keeps in-frame clones, though not all of them. The sample lists about 130,000 clones, roughly 10% occurring once. The specimen was central memory CD4+ T cells from blood. The receptors shown here come from a man between 25 and 39 years old with type 1 diabetes.

This clone was found a few times. The chain uses TRBV29-1 and TRBJ2-5; TRBD1 matches at 9 bases. This CDR3 is built from 13 residues. The germline CDR1 and CDR2 sequences are SQVTM and ANQGSEA. Unmatched junction bases numbered 6, after V lost 6 bases and J lost 4 bases. This CDR3 reads CSVSGTGRETQYF. The CDR3 DNA reads as TGCAGCGTCTCAGGGACAGGGAGAGAGACCCAGTACTTC.

The J gene is TRBJ1-2, the V gene TRBV28; 8 nucleotides align to TRBD1. CDR1 is MDHEN, CDR2 SYDVKM, per germline. V gave up 5 bases and J gave up 6 bases; unmatched junction bases: 5. This CDR3 is 13 amino acids long. The CDR3 here is CASSPYRGDGYTF. The CDR3 DNA follows: TGTGCCAGCAGTCCATACAGGGGGGATGGCTACACCTTC.

This clone has a handful of counts. The chain links TRBV5-1 to TRBJ2-1, with D possibly TRBD2 on 5 matching bases. This CDR3 is 15 amino acids long. Germline values: CDR1 SGHRS, CDR2 YFSETQ. Trimming took 0 bases from V and 0 from J, leaving 7 bases between them. CDR3 DNA: TGCGCCAGCAGCTTGGTGGCGGGCTCCTACAATGAGCAGTTCTTC. It specifies CASSLVAGSYNEQFF.

The chain uses TRBV5-6 and TRBJ2-3; 11 nucleotides match TRBD2. This CDR3 is 15 amino acids long. Germline CDR1 reads SGHDT; CDR2 reads YYEEEE. Trimming cost V 1 base and J 6 bases; bases outside gene matches: 4. The CDR3 nucleotides are TGTGCCAGCAGCTTGCAACTAGCGGGGGATGATACGCAGTATTTT. As protein: CASSLQLAGDDTQYF. Full variable domain (remainder filled in from reference TRBV5-6 and TRBJ2-3): DAGVTQSPTHLIKTRGQQVTLRCSPKSGHDTVSWYQQALGQGPQFIFQYYEEEERQRGNFPDRFSGHQFPNYSSELNVNALLLGDSALYLCASSLQLAGDDTQYFGPGTRLTVL.

This clone has a handful of counts. In DNA form, the CDR3 reads TGTGCCAGCAGCCAAGGGGGGGAATATGGCTACACCTTC. Translation gives CASSQGGEYGYTF. J is TRBJ1-2 and V is TRBV4-2; D is possibly TRBD1 (5 bases). CDR1 and CDR2 (germline): LGHNA, YNFKEQ. This CDR3 region has 13 residues. With 1 base removed from V and 5 bases from J, the gap between germline ends came to 8 bases.

This clone was found a few times. This chain joins TRBV19 and TRBJ2-1, with 10 bases matching TRBD2. Trimming at V came to 8 bases and at J to 0 bases, leaving 1 base not matched to a gene. CDR3 length: 14 residues. Germline lookup yields CDR1 LNHDA and CDR2 SQIVND (reference sequence). The CDR3 DNA follows: TGTGCCAGTGGGACTAGCGACTCCTACAATGAGCAGTTCTTC. Protein sequence: CASGTSDSYNEQFF.

V usage is TRBV7-8 and J usage is TRBJ2-7; 9 bases match TRBD1. The CDR3 sequence is 14 residues long. The germline CDR1 and CDR2 sequences are SGHVS and FQNEAQ. Trimming cost V 5 bases and J 11 bases; bases outside gene matches: 13. The CDR3 nucleotides read TGTGCCAGCAGCCGGACAGGGGTGGCTTCCCAGGAGTACTTC. Protein sequence: CASSRTGVASQEYF.

There are a few counts of this clone. This rearrangement joins TRBV2 to TRBJ2-7; D gene uncertain. CDR3 size: 13 residues. V dropped 4 bases and J dropped 6 bases, with 13 bases sitting between them. The V gene's germline CDR1 is SNHLY and CDR2 FYNNEI. CDR3 loop: CASSGQVLGEQYF. For the CDR3, the DNA is TGTGCCAGCAGTGGACAAGTATTAGGCGAGCAGTACTTC.

The chain combines TRBV10-2 with TRBJ2-5, with D hard to call. From germline, CDR1 is WSHSY and CDR2 SAAADI. Trimming took off 7 bases at V and 5 bases at J, with 11 bases between the two ends. There are 12 residues in the CDR3. CDR3 nucleotide sequence: TGCGCCAGCACCATAAATCGGGAGACCCAGTACTTC. Its protein is CASTINRETQYF.

CDR3 residues: CASKGMENQPQHF. The CDR3 bases are TGTGCCAGCAAGGGGATGGAGAATCAGCCCCAGCATTTT. This chain uses TRBV2 with TRBJ1-5, with D perhaps matching TRBD1 (5 bases). The germline V gene encodes CDR1 SNHLY and CDR2 FYNNEI. V lost 7 bases and J 4 bases, leaving 11 bases between the germline ends. The CDR3 is made up of 13 amino acids.

This chain links TRBV4-3 with TRBJ2-4; 10 bases are shared with TRBD1. CDR1 and CDR2 from the germline V gene are LGHNA and YSLEER. The CDR3 runs 15 residues. The trim removed 5 bases at V and 2 bases at J, leaving 3 bases unmatched. DNA of the CDR3: TGCGCCAGCAGCTCGGGACAGGGGACCAAAAACATTCAGTACTTC. Translation: CASSSGQGTKNIQYF.

This clone was recorded a few times. This chain connects TRBV30 to TRBJ1-2, with a possible D match to TRBD1 (6 bases). Trimming took off 3 bases at V and 7 bases at J, with 15 bases between the two ends. The CDR3 contains 13 residues. Looked up from germline, CDR1 is GTSNPN and CDR2 is SVGIG (reference sequence). The CDR3 loop reads CAWRSRGRGGYTF. CDR3 coding DNA: TGTGCCTGGAGAAGCAGGGGACGGGGTGGCTACACCTTC.

This clone was picked up a small number of times. The chain recombines TRBV2 with TRBJ2-7, with 8 bases identical to TRBD1. Germline V lookup: CDR1 SNHLY, CDR2 FYNNEI. The V gene end was trimmed by 6 bases and the J gene end by 3 bases; junction bases not matched to a gene: 10. The CDR3 loop spans 15 amino acids. CDR3 nucleotides: TGTGCCAGCAGGAGACAGGGGACGTCTTTCTACGAGCAGTACTTC. Protein product: CASRRQGTSFYEQYF.

V usage is TRBV5-1 and J usage is TRBJ2-7; D uncertain. The CDR3 extends over 14 amino acids. Germline V CDR1 and CDR2: SGHRS, YFSETQ. V was clipped by 0 bases and J by 4 bases, with 11 bases between them. The CDR3 is CASSLGFDNYEQYF. DNA for the CDR3: TGCGCCAGCAGCTTGGGGTTCGACAATTACGAGCAGTACTTC.

The sample holds a few counts of this clone. The J gene is TRBJ2-2, the V gene TRBV7-2; tentative D call: TRBD2 (5 bases). Trimming shortened V by 5 bases and J by 6 bases, and 16 bases separated the two germline ends. CDR1 and CDR2 from the germline V gene are SGHTA and FQGNSA. The CDR3 is made up of 15 amino acids. DNA for the CDR3: TGTGCCAGCAGCGGAGGTGGCGGGCCGGCCGGGGAGCTGTTTTTT. Its translation is CASSGGGGPAGELFF.

In this sample, this clone turned up a few times. The chain combines TRBV29-1 with TRBJ2-3; 7 nucleotides line up with TRBD2. Germline loops: CDR1 SQVTM, CDR2 ANQGSEA. The CDR3 covers 15 residues. The trim removed 4 bases at V and 1 base at J, leaving 8 bases unmatched. The DNA of the CDR3 is TGCAGCGTTGGCATCGGGACTACCGGCACAGATACGCAGTATTTT. As protein: CSVGIGTTGTDTQYF.

This clone has more than one count but fewer than ten. This chain links TRBV5-1 with TRBJ2-7; 8 nucleotides match TRBD1. Trimming took 4 bases from V and 7 from J; bases not matched to a gene: 10. Germline-derived CDR1 and CDR2 are SGHRS and YFSETQ. The CDR3 length is 14 residues. CDR3 sequence: CASSPHRGDPEQYF. The CDR3 bases are TGCGCCAGCAGCCCGCACAGGGGGGATCCAGAGCAGTACTTC.

This clone was counted between two and nine times. This chain joins TRBV4-2 and TRBJ2-3; 7 bases are a match to TRBD2. V shed 4 bases, J shed 8 bases, and the junction held 6 bases outside the gene matches. Per germline, CDR1 LGHNA and CDR2 YNFKEQ. CDR3 size: 13 residues. In nucleotides, the CDR3 is TGTGCCAGCAGCCCCACTAGCGAAGGTACGCAGTATTTT. It encodes CASSPTSEGTQYF.

This clone showed up many times. This CDR3 is CASSLGGGYGYTF. Here the CDR3 DNA reads TGTGCCAGTAGCCTAGGGGGCGGCTATGGCTACACCTTC. The chain uses TRBV19 and TRBJ1-2; 7 bases are shared with TRBD1. CDR3 length equals 13 residues. Trimming removed 6 bases from V and 4 bases from J; junction bases left unmatched: 5. Germline CDR1 reads LNHDA; CDR2 reads SQIVND (reference sequence). Complete variable domain (other parts from reference TRBV19 and TRBJ1-2): DGGITQSPKYLFRKEGQNVTLSCEQNLNHDAMYWYRQDPGQGLRLIYYSQIVNDFQKGDIAEGYSVSREKKESFPLTVTSAQKNPTAFYLCASSLGGGYGYTFGSGTRLTVV.

The rearrangement joins TRBV28 to TRBJ2-7, with D tentatively TRBD1 (6 bases). The CDR3 is made up of 12 amino acids. Germline CDR1 and CDR2: MDHEN and SYDVKM. The germline V and J ends were trimmed by 8 bases and 0 bases, with 8 bases remaining between them. The CDR3 region has the DNA TGTGCCAGCGGGGACACCTCCTACGAGCAGTACTTC. This translates into CASGDTSYEQYF.

This clone turned up a few times. The chain is built from TRBV5-6 and TRBJ2-5, with 9 positions matching TRBD1. This CDR3 comprises 14 residues. The trim removed 4 bases at V and 4 bases at J, leaving 5 bases unmatched. Germline V gene data show CDR1 as SGHDT and CDR2 as YYEEEE. The CDR3 nucleotides read TGTGCCAGCAGCCGGACAGGGGCAAGAGAGACCCAGTACTTC. Its translation is CASSRTGARETQYF.

This clone has a handful of counts. The chain couples TRBV18 to TRBJ1-1; 7 bases fit TRBD1. This CDR3 contains 19 residues. The V gene end was trimmed by 4 bases and the J gene end by 4 bases; junction bases not matched to a gene: 21. Germline V lookup: CDR1 KGHSH, CDR2 LQKENI. Written as DNA, the CDR3 is TGTGCCAGCTCACTTGTCCCGCTATTAAGACAGGGAAGGGCCACTGAAGCTTTCTTT. Its protein is CASSLVPLLRQGRATEAFF.

The V call is TRBV18, the J call TRBJ1-6; TRBD1 agrees at 7 bases. This CDR3 region has 15 residues. V shed 2 bases and J 5 bases; nucleotides not matched to a gene: 3. The germline V gene has CDR1 KGHSH and CDR2 LQKENI. The CDR3 DNA reads as TGTGCCAGCTCACCAGAACAGGGGAATAATTCACCCCTCCACTTT. This gives the protein CASSPEQGNNSPLHF.